The 15 T cell receptor beta chains below were found in one sample sequenced in a study of shared clonotypes between healthy human individuals. Here immunoSEQ multiplex PCR was the method, and the copy in TCRdb shows in-frame clones only, minus some. The sample lists around 450,000 clones; roughly three quarters were seen once. Sequencing used PBMCs. All receptors come from a woman in her thirties or forties in good health. Some clones in this sample may be carry-over from other donors' samples.

The rearrangement joins TRBV18 to TRBJ1-5, with 7 bases identical to TRBD1. The germline CDR1 and CDR2 sequences are KGHSH and LQKENI. V shed 1 base and J 3 bases; nucleotides not matched to a gene: 9. CDR3 length equals 17 residues. CDR3 nucleotides: TGTGCCAGCTCACCACGGGACAGTGAAGTATTCAATCAGCCCCAGCATTTT. Its protein product is CASSPRDSEVFNQPQHF.

The rearrangement uses TRBV5-1 and TRBJ2-6; D ambiguous. CDR1 and CDR2 (germline): SGHRS, YFSETQ. V was clipped by 0 bases and J by 2 bases, with 6 bases between them. The CDR3 has 15 residues. This CDR3 is CASSLAYPGANVLTF. The CDR3 DNA is TGCGCCAGCAGCTTGGCGTACCCTGGGGCCAACGTCCTGACTTTC.

V and J are TRBV6-6 and TRBJ1-2; D is undetermined. The V gene lost 6 bases and the J gene lost 5 bases, with 10 bases spanning the gap. The CDR3 contains 12 residues. Looked up from germline, CDR1 is MNHNY and CDR2 is SVGAGI (reference sequence). The CDR3 DNA follows: TGTGCCAGCAGGACCATGGGTTATGGCTACACCTTC. It is translated as CASRTMGYGYTF.

The chain links TRBV19 to TRBJ1-5; possibly TRBD1 for D (6 bases). The CDR3 sequence is 14 residues long. V was cut by 4 bases and J by 5 bases, with 12 bases left in between. The germline V gene encodes CDR1 LNHDA and CDR2 SQIVND (reference sequence). The CDR3, as DNA: TGTGCCAGTAGTACGGACAGCGTGTATCAGCCCCAGCATTTT. It codes for CASSTDSVYQPQHF. The whole variable domain, remainder taken from reference TRBV19 and TRBJ1-5, is DGGITQSPKYLFRKEGQNVTLSCEQNLNHDAMYWYRQDPGQGLRLIYYSQIVNDFQKGDIAEGYSVSREKKESFPLTVTSAQKNPTAFYLCASSTDSVYQPQHFGDGTRLSIL.

The chain uses TRBV25-1 and TRBJ2-7; 8 bases agree with TRBD2. Germline trimming cut 3 bases from V and 4 bases from J; bases unmatched to any gene: 8. The CDR3 has 15 amino acids. CDR1 MGHDK and CDR2 SYGVNS come from the germline V gene. In DNA, the CDR3 is TGTGCCAGCAGTGAGCCGGGACTAGTTGTTTACGAGCAGTACTTC. It yields the protein CASSEPGLVVYEQYF.

The chain recombines TRBV5-1 with TRBJ2-2; D gene uncertain. The V and J ends lost 0 bases and 6 bases respectively, with 6 bases between them. Germline values: CDR1 SGHRS, CDR2 YFSETQ. The CDR3 is made up of 13 amino acids. The CDR3 DNA follows: TGCGCCAGCAGCTTGGGCGGTCCCGGGGAGCTGTTTTTT. Translating it yields CASSLGGPGELFF. The whole variable domain, remainder taken from reference TRBV5-1 and TRBJ2-2, is KAGVTQTPRYLIKTRGQQVTLSCSPISGHRSVSWYQQTPGQGLQFLFEYFSETQRNKGNFPGRFSGRQFSNSRSEMNVSTLELGDSALYLCASSLGGPGELFFGEGSRLTVL.

In its sample, this clone was seen once. J is TRBJ2-7 and V is TRBV9, with 7 bases lining up with TRBD2. In germline, CDR1 is SGDLS, CDR2 YYNGEE. V lost 0 bases, J lost 0 bases, and 6 bases stayed unmatched. The CDR3 has 16 residues. In DNA form, the CDR3 reads TGTGCCAGCAGCGTAGAACTGGGCGGGAGCTCCTACGAGCAGTACTTC. Translating gives CASSVELGGSSYEQYF.

This chain connects TRBV10-3 to TRBJ2-2; D not resolved. The CDR3 covers 11 residues. The ends were cut back, 8 bases at V and 2 bases at J, with 3 bases in the middle. Germline lookup yields CDR1 ENHRY and CDR2 SYGVKD. As DNA, the CDR3 is TGTGCCATCGCTAACACCGGGGAGCTGTTTTTT. Amino acid sequence: CAIANTGELFF.

The chain links TRBV7-2 to TRBJ2-7, with 8 bases lining up with TRBD2. V shed 6 bases and J 6 bases; nucleotides not matched to a gene: 13. The CDR3 has 15 residues. Germline V gene sequence: CDR1 SGHTA, CDR2 FQGNSA. The CDR3 reads CASSLYGRASSEQYF. The DNA of the CDR3 is TGTGCCAGCAGTTTATACGGGAGGGCATCTAGCGAGCAGTACTTC.

On this clone: A read error likely explains this, since a far larger clone differs by one base. The CDR3 spells CAGSVGSGSSGYEQYF. CDR3 in DNA: TGTGCCGGCAGCGTAGGGAGTGGATCGAGCGGGTACGAGCAGTACTTC. The chain combines TRBV9 with TRBJ2-7, with D possibly TRBD2 on 6 matching bases. The CDR3 runs to 16 residues. Germline CDR1 and CDR2: SGDLS and YYNGEE. Together with reference TRBV9 and TRBJ2-7, the CDR3 gives the full variable domain: DSGVTQTPKHLITATGQRVTLRCSPRSGDLSVYWYQQSLDQGLQFLIQYYNGEERAKGNILERFSAQQFPDLHSELNLSSLELGDSALYFCAGSVGSGSSGYEQYFGPGTRLTVT.

CDR3 nucleotides: TGTGCCAGCACTAGCGGGAGCTCCTACGAGCAGTACTTC. Translating it yields CASTSGSSYEQYF. The chain joins TRBV25-1 to TRBJ2-7; the match to TRBD2 covers 10 bases. The germline gives CDR1 MGHDK, CDR2 SYGVNS. With 7 bases clipped from V and 0 bases from J, the junction kept 0 bases outside the gene matches. The CDR3 sequence is 13 residues long.

This clone appeared once. V and J are TRBV4-2 and TRBJ2-5; D may match TRBD1 or TRBD2 (5 bases each). In germline, CDR1 is LGHNA, CDR2 YNFKEQ. This CDR3 contains 14 residues. Trimming shortened V by 3 bases and J by 3 bases, and 11 bases separated the two germline ends. CDR3 DNA: TGTGCCAGCAGCCATACTGGGACGGAAGAGACCCAGTACTTC. The encoded protein is CASSHTGTEETQYF.

This clone has a count of ten or more. This rearrangement joins TRBV10-1 to TRBJ2-1, with TRBD2 matching over 8 bases. CDR3 size: 15 residues. The V segment lost 3 bases and the J segment 2 bases; nucleotides outside the gene matches: 3. CDR1 WNHNN and CDR2 SYGVQD come from the germline V gene (reference sequence). The CDR3 is CASSEWRGAYNEQFF. CDR3 in DNA: TGCGCCAGCAGTGAATGGCGGGGGGCCTACAATGAGCAGTTCTTC.

About this clone: This CDR3 is also generated by other DNA sequences in the sample. The J gene is TRBJ2-7, the V gene TRBV6-6; TRBD2 is a possible D gene (5 bases). The CDR3 spans 13 residues. Germline CDR1 is MNHNY and CDR2 is SVGAGI (reference sequence). With 2 bases removed from V and 1 base from J, the gap between germline ends came to 6 bases. CDR3 sequence reads: CASSYRGSYEQYF. CDR3 in DNA: TGTGCCAGCAGTTACCGCGGGTCCTACGAGCAGTACTTC.

Of note for this clone: Since a much larger clone is just one base distant, this may be a read error. The gene calls are TRBV18 and TRBJ2-2; D is unclear. The CDR3 has 13 amino acids. Trimming removed 1 base at V and 4 bases at J, with 4 bases between. Germline values: CDR1 KGHSH, CDR2 LQKENI. The CDR3 is CASSPRATGELFF. The CDR3 coding sequence is TGTGCCAGCTCACCACGGGCCACCGGGGAGCTGTTTTTT.